The rows below give T cell receptor beta chains drawn from one sample of a study of vaccination effects on CD4 cells after COVID-19. The assay was immunoSEQ multiplex PCR, and TCRdb's table has in-frame clones only and misses some. The sample carries approximately 15,000 clones, 65% to 80% recorded once. These TCRs' antigens remain unknown. Specimen: CD4+ T cells from PBMCs cultured with SARS-CoV-2 spike peptides, collected after COVID-19 vaccination. The receptors stem from a human donor who had a prior SARS-CoV-2 infection. CDR3s include the opening cysteine and the closing phenylalanine or tryptophan. Fields, in order: J gene, clone size, V gene, D gene, CDR3 protein, CDR3 DNA. The D gene is left open where the match is weak. Not every row has a clone size; where given, it reads once, few, many or a size class.

>TRBJ1-6|few|TRBV11-1|-
CASSLPGLGSPLHF
TGTGCCAGCAGCCTACCGGGCCTGGGGTCACCCCTCCACTTT
>TRBJ1-3|-|TRBV5-1|-
CASSRGGVEGNTIYF
TGCGCCAGCAGCCGAGGCGGGGTCGAAGGAAACACCATATATTTT
>TRBJ2-1|-|TRBV18|TRBD1
CASQGAGGVNEQFF
TGTGCCAGCCAGGGGGCAGGAGGGGTAAATGAGCAGTTCTTC
>TRBJ2-5|-|TRBV5-1|-
CASSPRGQETQYF
TGCGCCAGCAGCCCGCGGGGCCAAGAGACCCAGTACTTC
>TRBJ2-6|-|TRBV6-5|TRBD1
CAIGTGGFGANVLTF
TGTGCCATCGGGACAGGGGGCTTTGGGGCCAACGTCCTGACTTTC
>TRBJ1-1|-|TRBV5-1|-
CASSFTAGPENTEAFF
TGCGCCAGCAGCTTCACGGCGGGGCCTGAGAACACTGAAGCTTTCTTT
>TRBJ2-5|-|TRBV7-2|-
CASSLNSQETQYF
TGTGCCAGCAGCTTGAACAGCCAAGAGACCCAGTACTTC
>TRBJ2-3|-|TRBV5-1|-
CASSLQGGDTQYF
TGCGCCAGCAGCTTACAGGGGGGGGATACGCAGTATTTT
>TRBJ2-3|-|TRBV2|TRBD2
CASSVELATQYF
TGTGCCAGCAGTGTAGAACTAGCGACGCAGTATTTT
>TRBJ1-5|once|TRBV6-5|-
CASSIEGGRNQPQHF
TGTGCCAGCAGTATAGAGGGTGGTCGCAATCAGCCCCAGCATTTT
>TRBJ2-1|-|TRBV7-9|TRBD1
CASSPGTVPYNEQFF
TGTGCCAGCAGCCCCGGGACAGTCCCCTACAATGAGCAGTTCTTC
>TRBJ2-2|-|TRBV5-1|-
CASSLAQGRAGELFF
TGCGCCAGCAGCTTGGCGCAGGGGAGAGCCGGGGAGCTGTTTTTT
>TRBJ2-5|-|TRBV20-1|-
CSADRETQYF
TGCAGTGCTGACCGAGAGACCCAGTACTTC
>TRBJ2-3|-|TRBV3-1/TRBV3-2|-
CASSQDQSTDTQYF
TGTGCCAGCAGCCAAGATCAGAGTACAGATACGCAGTATTTT
>TRBJ2-5|-|TRBV5-1|TRBD2
CASSLERGVQETQYF
TGCGCCAGCAGCTTGGAGCGGGGGGTACAAGAGACCCAGTACTTC
>TRBJ1-2|once|TRBV6-5|-
CASSLGIGHYGYTF
TGTGCCAGCAGTTTGGGGATAGGGCACTATGGCTACACCTTC
>TRBJ1-5|-|TRBV2|-
CASRARGSNQPQHF
TGTGCCAGCAGAGCAAGGGGAAGCAATCAGCCCCAGCATTTT
>TRBJ1-3|-|TRBV9|-
CASSVIPGKGNTIYF
TGTGCCAGCAGCGTCATACCAGGGAAAGGAAACACCATATATTTT
>TRBJ1-4|-|TRBV18|TRBD1
CASSLGTGKEKLFF
TGTGCCAGCTCACTTGGGACAGGGAAGGAAAAACTGTTTTTT
>TRBJ2-7|few|TRBV6-1|-
CASSEGWGYEQYF
TGTGCCAGCAGTGAAGGTTGGGGCTACGAGCAGTACTTC
>TRBJ2-5|-|TRBV5-4|TRBD2
CASSPPAGRGQETQYF
TGTGCCAGCAGCCCGCCAGCGGGACGCGGGCAAGAGACCCAGTACTTC
>TRBJ2-2|-|TRBV19|-
CASNRAGTTGELFF
TGTGCCAGTAACCGAGCGGGGACAACCGGGGAGCTGTTTTTT
>TRBJ2-5|-|TRBV25-1|TRBD1
CASSRDRGRSETQYF
TGTGCCAGCAGCCGGGACAGGGGGCGGTCTGAGACCCAGTACTTC
>TRBJ2-3|-|TRBV27|-
CASNRRQFSTDTQYF
TGTGCCAGCAACCGAAGACAGTTTAGCACAGATACGCAGTATTTT
>TRBJ2-5|medium-sized|TRBV18|TRBD1
CASSPLTGGQTQYF
TGTGCCAGCTCACCACTTACAGGGGGTCAGACCCAGTACTTC
>TRBJ1-1|-|TRBV18|TRBD1
CASSGQGEAFF
TGTGCCAGCTCAGGACAGGGAGAAGCTTTCTTT
>TRBJ2-1|-|TRBV12-3/TRBV12-4|-
CASSRGSYNEQFF
TGTGCCAGCAGCCGGGGTTCCTACAATGAGCAGTTCTTC
>TRBJ1-4|-|TRBV11-2|-
CASSHGGGYEKLFF
TGTGCCAGCAGCCACGGGGGCGGATATGAAAAACTGTTTTTT
>TRBJ2-7|-|TRBV12-5|-
CASGLVLAGHPYEQYF
TGTGCTAGTGGTTTGGTACTGGCGGGACACCCCTACGAGCAGTACTTC
>TRBJ2-7|-|TRBV5-4|-
CASSLAGDSYEQYF
TGTGCCAGCAGCTTGGCCGGGGACTCCTACGAGCAGTACTTC
>TRBJ2-5|-|TRBV3-1/TRBV3-2|TRBD2
CASSQDDRGGLETQYF
TGTGCCAGCAGCCAAGATGATCGGGGGGGCCTCGAGACCCAGTACTTC
>TRBJ2-1|-|TRBV2|-
CASSVFYRYNEQFF
TGTGCCAGCAGTGTGTTTTACCGATACAATGAGCAGTTCTTC
>TRBJ2-1|-|TRBV4-3|-
CASSQDTRLGILNEQFF
TGCGCCAGCAGCCAGGACACTAGGCTTGGAATTCTCAATGAGCAGTTCTTC
>TRBJ2-7|few|TRBV27|TRBD2
CASSLWLAGPYEQYF
TGTGCCAGCAGTTTATGGCTAGCGGGACCCTACGAGCAGTACTTC
>TRBJ1-5|-|TRBV2|-
CASSLEGDQPQHF
TGTGCCAGCAGTTTGGAGGGGGATCAGCCCCAGCATTTT
>TRBJ2-5|-|TRBV5-1|-
CASSRTGPWETQYF
TGCGCCAGCAGCAGGACGGGACCTTGGGAGACCCAGTACTTC
>TRBJ1-5|-|TRBV12-5|TRBD1
CASGTGGNQPQHF
TGTGCTAGTGGGACAGGGGGTAATCAGCCCCAGCATTTT